The sequence of this T cell receptor beta chain was determined in a study of T cell responses to AZD1222 COVID-19 vaccine. Whole-study results and caveats: Donors were mostly white British, more females; clonal diversity possibly underestimated. Spike-specific TCR breadth and depth both grew after two AZD1222 doses. There were repertoire samples only from the period after the peak T cell response. Just a handful of AZD1222 recipients were seropositive at baseline.

V was pared by 1 base and J by 0 bases, with 12 bases between. This CDR3 spans 16 amino acids. Germline CDR1 SEHNR, CDR2 FQNEAQ (reference sequence). The method was immunoSEQ multiplex PCR; TCRdb's version includes in-frame clones alone and lacks a portion of them. The sample contains 150,000 to 200,000 clones, roughly nine tenths of which appear only once. About this clone itself: Its antigen is unknown.

The clonotype was recovered from an adult who received the AZD1222 COVID-19 vaccine. This sample comprised peripheral blood, obtained 28 days after the second AZD1222 dose. The chain couples TRBV7-9 to TRBJ1-1; D is ambiguous. CDR3: CASSLGASIMNTEAFF. The CDR3 region has the DNA TGTGCCAGCAGCTTAGGTGCCAGCATTATGAACACTGAAGCTTTCTTT.